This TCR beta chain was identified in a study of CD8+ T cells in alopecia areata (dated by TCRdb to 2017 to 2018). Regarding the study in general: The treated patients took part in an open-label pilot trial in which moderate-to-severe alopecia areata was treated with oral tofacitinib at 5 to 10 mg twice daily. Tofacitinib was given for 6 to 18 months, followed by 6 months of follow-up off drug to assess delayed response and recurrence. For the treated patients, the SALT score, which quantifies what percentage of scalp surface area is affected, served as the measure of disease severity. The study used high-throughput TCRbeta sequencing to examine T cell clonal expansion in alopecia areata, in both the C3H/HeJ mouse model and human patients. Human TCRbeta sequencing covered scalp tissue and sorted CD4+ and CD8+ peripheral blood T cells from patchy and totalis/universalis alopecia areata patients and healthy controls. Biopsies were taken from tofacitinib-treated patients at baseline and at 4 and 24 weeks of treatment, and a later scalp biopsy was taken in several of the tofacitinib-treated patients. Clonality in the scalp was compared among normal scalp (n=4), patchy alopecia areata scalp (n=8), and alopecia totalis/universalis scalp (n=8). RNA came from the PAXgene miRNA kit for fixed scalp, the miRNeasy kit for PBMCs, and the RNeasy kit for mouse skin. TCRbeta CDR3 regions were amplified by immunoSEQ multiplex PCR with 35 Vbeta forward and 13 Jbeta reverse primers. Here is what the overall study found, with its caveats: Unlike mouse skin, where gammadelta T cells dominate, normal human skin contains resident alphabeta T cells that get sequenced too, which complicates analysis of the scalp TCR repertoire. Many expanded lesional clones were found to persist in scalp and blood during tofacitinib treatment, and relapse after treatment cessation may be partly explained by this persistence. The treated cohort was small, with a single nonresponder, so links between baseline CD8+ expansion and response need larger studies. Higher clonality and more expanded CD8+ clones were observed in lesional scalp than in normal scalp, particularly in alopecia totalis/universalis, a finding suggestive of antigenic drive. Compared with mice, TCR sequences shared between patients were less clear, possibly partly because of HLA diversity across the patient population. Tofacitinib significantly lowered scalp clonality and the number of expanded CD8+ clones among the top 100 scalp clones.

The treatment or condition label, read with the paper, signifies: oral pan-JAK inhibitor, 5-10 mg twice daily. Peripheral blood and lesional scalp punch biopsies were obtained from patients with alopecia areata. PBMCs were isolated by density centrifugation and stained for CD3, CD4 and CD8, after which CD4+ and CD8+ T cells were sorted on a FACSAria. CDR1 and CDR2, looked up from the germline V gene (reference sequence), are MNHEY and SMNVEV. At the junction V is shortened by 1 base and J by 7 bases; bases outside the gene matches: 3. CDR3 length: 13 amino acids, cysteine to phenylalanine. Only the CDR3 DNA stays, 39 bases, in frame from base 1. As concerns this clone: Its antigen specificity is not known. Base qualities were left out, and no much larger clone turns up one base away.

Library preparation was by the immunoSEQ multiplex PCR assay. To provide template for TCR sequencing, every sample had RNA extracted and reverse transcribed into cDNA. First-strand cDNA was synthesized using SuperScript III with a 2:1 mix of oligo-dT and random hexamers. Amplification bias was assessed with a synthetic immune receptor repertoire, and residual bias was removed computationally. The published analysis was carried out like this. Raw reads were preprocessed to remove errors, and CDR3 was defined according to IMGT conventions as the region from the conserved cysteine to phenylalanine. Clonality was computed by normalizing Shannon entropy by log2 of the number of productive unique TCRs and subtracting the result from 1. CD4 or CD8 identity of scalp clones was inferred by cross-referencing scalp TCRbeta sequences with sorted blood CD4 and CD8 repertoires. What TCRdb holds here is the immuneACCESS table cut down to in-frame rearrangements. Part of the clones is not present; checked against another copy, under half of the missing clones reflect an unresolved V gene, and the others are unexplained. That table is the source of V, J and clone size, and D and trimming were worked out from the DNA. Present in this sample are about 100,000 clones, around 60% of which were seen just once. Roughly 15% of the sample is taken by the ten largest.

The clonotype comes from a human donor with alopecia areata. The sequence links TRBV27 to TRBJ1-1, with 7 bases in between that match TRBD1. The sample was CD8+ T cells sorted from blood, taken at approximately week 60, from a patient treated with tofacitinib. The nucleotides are TGTGCCAGCAGTTTATGGGGACAGAATGAAGCTTTCTTT. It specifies CASSLWGQNEAFF.